One and the same sample provided the 19 T cell receptor beta chains below, sequenced in a study of shared clonotypes between healthy human individuals. Clones were read by immunoSEQ multiplex PCR, and TCRdb kept only the in-frame ones, dropping some. The sample lists over 800,000 clones, almost 95% seen once, with more than 20% in the top ten. Naive CD8 cells lacked CD45RO, underwent positive selection for CCR7 and left out terminally differentiated effector memory CD45RA+ cells. The material sequenced was naive CD8+ T cells sorted from blood. The receptors come from a man in his thirties or forties in good health.

The chain employs TRBV19 and TRBJ1-2; 7 bases align to TRBD1. The junction had 10 bases not matched to a gene; V was cut back by 3 bases and J by 6 bases. The CDR3 totals 15 residues. In germline, CDR1 is LNHDA, CDR2 SQIVND (reference sequence). CDR3 sequence (DNA): TGTGCCAGTAGTATCTACAGGGGCGCGCCCCATGGCTACACCTTC. Its protein product is CASSIYRGAPHGYTF.

The gene calls are TRBV2 and TRBJ2-3, with D possibly matching TRBD1 (6 bases). Trimming pared 4 bases from V and 2 bases from J, leaving 13 bases between. This CDR3 region has 15 residues. The germline V gene encodes CDR1 SNHLY and CDR2 FYNNEI. CDR3 amino acids: CASSVTGSLTDTQYF. CDR3 bases: TGTGCCAGCAGTGTGACAGGCAGTCTCACAGATACGCAGTATTTT.

The rearrangement uses TRBV7-6 and TRBJ1-3; unclear D gene. The CDR3 loop spans 16 amino acids. V lost 5 bases and J 0 bases, leaving 14 bases between the germline ends. Germline V gives CDR1 SGHVS, CDR2 FNYEAQ. CDR3 sequence (DNA): TGTGCCAGCAGCGCAAACAGCGAATACTCTGGAAACACCATATATTTT. It codes for CASSANSEYSGNTIYF.

This clone showed up just a few times. The chain couples TRBV30 to TRBJ2-7, with D possibly being TRBD2 (5 bases). The CDR3 extends over 13 amino acids. V was shortened by 4 bases and J by 4 bases, with 14 bases between the two germline ends. Germline lookup yields CDR1 GTSNPN and CDR2 SVGIG (reference sequence). CDR3 DNA sequence: TGTGCCTGGAACCTGGGAGAAGGGTACGAGCAGTACTTC. It encodes CAWNLGEGYEQYF.

V usage is TRBV5-1 and J usage is TRBJ2-5; D might be TRBD2 (6 bases). This CDR3 has 14 amino acids. Germline assignment: CDR1 SGHRS and CDR2 YFSETQ. Trimming took off 4 bases at V and 4 bases at J, with 14 bases between the two ends. The CDR3 region has the DNA TGCGCCAGCAGCCTCTACGGGAGTCGAGAGACCCAGTACTTC. Amino acids: CASSLYGSRETQYF.

The chain has TRBV5-4 and TRBJ1-1; tentative D call: TRBD1 (5 bases). Germline V gene data show CDR1 as SGHNT and CDR2 as YYREEE (reference sequence). The CDR3 is made up of 14 amino acids. The V end lost 4 bases, the J end lost 1 base, and 11 bases lay between the germline ends. The CDR3 sequence: CASSLRVENTEAFF. The CDR3, as DNA: TGTGCCAGCAGCCTCAGGGTTGAGAACACTGAAGCTTTCTTT.

The chain links TRBV10-3 to TRBJ2-7, with 10 bases that match TRBD1. The V gene end was trimmed by 4 bases and the J gene end by 2 bases; junction bases not matched to a gene: 5. The V gene's germline CDR1 is ENHRY and CDR2 SYGVKD. This CDR3 region has 15 residues. This CDR3 reads CAISAEGQGAYEQYF. The CDR3 bases are TGTGCCATCAGTGCGGAAGGACAGGGGGCCTACGAGCAGTACTTC.

The chain links TRBV10-1 to TRBJ2-3, with TRBD1 identical over 9 bases. The germline CDR1 and CDR2 sequences are WNHNN and SYGVQD (reference sequence). V dropped 6 bases and J dropped 6; count of bases not matched to a gene: 7. The CDR3 has 14 amino acids. As DNA, the CDR3 is TGCGCCAGCAGCGGGACAGGGAGCAGGGATACGCAGTATTTT. Its translation: CASSGTGSRDTQYF.

The chain couples TRBV4-1 to TRBJ2-7; TRBD1 is a possible D gene (6 bases). The germline CDR1 and CDR2 sequences are MGHRA and YSYEKL. With 4 bases removed from V and 2 bases from J, the gap between germline ends came to 18 bases. The CDR3 is 16 amino acids. CDR3 sequence (DNA): TGCGCCAGCAGCCTAACACCCAGGGGCCACACCTACGAGCAGTACTTC. Protein product: CASSLTPRGHTYEQYF.

The gene calls are TRBV7-3 and TRBJ2-1; D gene unclear. There are 10 residues in the CDR3. CDR1 SGHTA and CDR2 FQGTGA come from the germline V gene. Trimming took 4 bases from V and 5 from J, leaving 0 bases between them. The CDR3: CASSYNEQFF. Written as DNA, the CDR3 is TGTGCCAGCAGCTACAATGAGCAGTTCTTC.

This clone showed up just once. The chain joins TRBV5-6 to TRBJ2-1; D perhaps matches TRBD1 (6 bases). Trimming stripped 3 bases from V and 8 bases from J, with 15 bases between. Germline CDR1 is SGHDT and CDR2 is YYEEEE. CDR3 length equals 14 residues. CDR3 in DNA: TGTGCCAGCAGCTGGGACATTGTTATAGATGAGCAGTTCTTC. Translating gives CASSWDIVIDEQFF. The full variable domain, its missing parts supplied by reference TRBV5-6 and TRBJ2-1, is DAGVTQSPTHLIKTRGQQVTLRCSPKSGHDTVSWYQQALGQGPQFIFQYYEEEERQRGNFPDRFSGHQFPNYSSELNVNALLLGDSALYLCASSWDIVIDEQFFGPGTRLTVL.

The chain joins TRBV7-9 to TRBJ1-1; D gene unclear. Germline-derived CDR1 and CDR2 are SEHNR and FQNEAQ (reference sequence). Trimming pared 4 bases from V and 5 bases from J, leaving 8 bases between. The CDR3 contains 12 residues. The CDR3 DNA is TGTGCCAGCAGCTCTCAAGGAACTGAAGCTTTCTTT. Its translation is CASSSQGTEAFF. Using reference TRBV7-9 and TRBJ1-1 for the parts outside the CDR3, the full variable domain is DTGVSQNPRHKITKRGQNVTFRCDPISEHNRLYWYRQTLGQGPEFLTYFQNEAQLEKSRLLSDRFSAERPKGSFSTLEIQRTEQGDSAMYLCASSSQGTEAFFGQGTRLTVV.

This rearrangement joins TRBV19 to TRBJ1-4; D remains ambiguous. Germline V gives CDR1 LNHDA, CDR2 SQIVND (reference sequence). This CDR3 has 15 residues. V gave up 4 bases and J gave up 4 bases, with 13 bases separating them. CDR3 sequence (DNA): TGTGCCAGTAGTAGCAACCGTGATTTTAATGAAAAACTGTTTTTT. This encodes CASSSNRDFNEKLFF.

The V call is TRBV5-1, the J call TRBJ2-1; D is perhaps TRBD2 (5 bases). This CDR3 has 16 amino acids. Germline CDR1 reads SGHRS; CDR2 reads YFSETQ. With 4 bases removed from V and 10 bases from J, the gap between germline ends came to 24 bases. The CDR3 loop is CASSPSFPSDSEEQFF. The CDR3 coding sequence is TGCGCCAGCAGCCCTAGCTTCCCCTCGGATAGTGAGGAGCAGTTCTTC.

The chain employs TRBV9 and TRBJ2-3; D gene unclear. Looked up from germline, CDR1 is SGDLS and CDR2 is YYNGEE. V was cut by 1 base and J by 2 bases, with 14 bases left in between. The CDR3 sequence is 16 residues long. CDR3 in amino acids: CASSVTALAYTDTQYF. CDR3 coding DNA: TGTGCCAGCAGCGTAACGGCCTTGGCGTACACAGATACGCAGTATTTT.

The gene calls are TRBV7-9 and TRBJ2-1; TRBD1 might be the D (6 bases). The germline CDR1 and CDR2 sequences are SEHNR and FQNEAQ (reference sequence). This CDR3 region has 15 residues. Deletions cut 6 bases from V and 0 bases from J, with 12 bases between. The CDR3 region is CASSWTESSYNEQFF. The DNA for the CDR3 is TGTGCCAGCAGTTGGACAGAGAGCTCCTACAATGAGCAGTTCTTC.

The chain couples TRBV19 to TRBJ1-1; no clear D gene. The germline V gene has CDR1 LNHDA and CDR2 SQIVND (reference sequence). This CDR3 is 13 amino acids long. The V gene lost 0 bases and the J gene lost 7 bases, with 9 bases spanning the gap. Written as DNA, the CDR3 is TGTGCCAGTAGTATAGATCCCGGGTATGAAGCTTTCTTT. This sequence encodes CASSIDPGYEAFF.

The chain recombines TRBV11-3 with TRBJ1-1; 8 bases align to TRBD1. Germline loops: CDR1 SGHNT, CDR2 YENEEA. The CDR3 length is 20 residues. J lost 4 bases, V lost 6 bases, and 25 bases had no gene match. CDR3 sequence reads: CASRRPPNVGQERRGTEAFF. The CDR3 nucleotides read TGTGCCAGCAGACGCCCGCCCAATGTGGGACAGGAGCGCCGGGGCACTGAAGCTTTCTTT.

The chain recombines TRBV5-8 with TRBJ1-5; a weak D match, TRBD1 (6 bases). Trimming removed 4 bases at V and 6 bases at J, with 11 bases between. Germline V gene data show CDR1 as SGHTS and CDR2 as YDEGEE. This CDR3 region has 13 residues. CDR3 protein: CASSRQAGQPQHF. CDR3 DNA: TGTGCCAGCAGCCGACAGGCGGGTCAGCCCCAGCATTTT.